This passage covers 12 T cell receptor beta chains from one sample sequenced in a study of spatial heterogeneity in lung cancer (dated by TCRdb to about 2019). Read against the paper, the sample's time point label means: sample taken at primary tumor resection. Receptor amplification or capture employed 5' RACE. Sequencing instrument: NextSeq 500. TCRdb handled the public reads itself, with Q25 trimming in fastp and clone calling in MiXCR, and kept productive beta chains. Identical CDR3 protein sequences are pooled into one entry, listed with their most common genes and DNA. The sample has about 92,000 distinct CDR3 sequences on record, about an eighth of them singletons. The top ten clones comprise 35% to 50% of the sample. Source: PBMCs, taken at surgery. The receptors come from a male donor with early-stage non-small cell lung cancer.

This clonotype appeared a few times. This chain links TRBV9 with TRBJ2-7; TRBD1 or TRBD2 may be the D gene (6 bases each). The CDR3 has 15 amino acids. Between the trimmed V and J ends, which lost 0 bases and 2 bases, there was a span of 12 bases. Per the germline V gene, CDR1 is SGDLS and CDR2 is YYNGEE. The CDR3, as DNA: TGTGCCAGCAGCGTAGAAGGGGGGCGTACCTACGAGCAGTACTTC. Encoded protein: CASSVEGGRTYEQYF. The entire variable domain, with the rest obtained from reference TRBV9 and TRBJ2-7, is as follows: DSGVTQTPKHLITATGQRVTLRCSPRSGDLSVYWYQQSLDQGLQFLIQYYNGEERAKGNILERFSAQQFPDLHSELNLSSLELGDSALYFCASSVEGGRTYEQYFGPGTRLTVT.

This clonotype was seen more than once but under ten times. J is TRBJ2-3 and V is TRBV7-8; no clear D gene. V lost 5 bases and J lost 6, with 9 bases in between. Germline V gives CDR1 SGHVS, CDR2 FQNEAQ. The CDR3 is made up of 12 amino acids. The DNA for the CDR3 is TGTGCCAGCAGCCAGCTTAGGGATACGCAGTATTTT. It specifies CASSQLRDTQYF.

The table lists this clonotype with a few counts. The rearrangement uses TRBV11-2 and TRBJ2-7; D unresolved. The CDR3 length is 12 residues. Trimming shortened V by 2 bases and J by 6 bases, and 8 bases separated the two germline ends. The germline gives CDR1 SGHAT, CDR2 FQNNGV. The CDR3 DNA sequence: TGTGCCAGCAGCTTACCGAGCCTCGAGCAGTACTTC. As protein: CASSLPSLEQYF.

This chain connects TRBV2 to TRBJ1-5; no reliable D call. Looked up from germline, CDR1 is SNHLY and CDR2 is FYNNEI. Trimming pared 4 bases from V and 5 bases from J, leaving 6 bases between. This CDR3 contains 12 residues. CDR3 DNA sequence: TGTGCCAGCAGTGCTCAAGATCAGCCCCAGCATTTT. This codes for CASSAQDQPQHF. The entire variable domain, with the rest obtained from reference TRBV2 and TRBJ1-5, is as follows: EPEVTQTPSHQVTQMGQEVILRCVPISNHLYFYWYRQILGQKVEFLVSFYNNEISEKSEIFDDQFSVERPDGSNFTLKIRSTKLEDSAMYFCASSAQDQPQHFGDGTRLSIL.

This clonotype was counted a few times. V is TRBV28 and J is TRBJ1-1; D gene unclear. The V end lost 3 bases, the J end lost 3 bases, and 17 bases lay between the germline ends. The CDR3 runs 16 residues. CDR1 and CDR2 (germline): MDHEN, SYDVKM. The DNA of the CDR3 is TGTGCCAGCAGTTTTTTTAGCTCGCTGGGCGACACTGAAGCTTTCTTT. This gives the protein CASSFFSSLGDTEAFF.

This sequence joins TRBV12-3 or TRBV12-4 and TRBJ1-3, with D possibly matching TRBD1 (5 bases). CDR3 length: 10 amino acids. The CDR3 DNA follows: TGTGCATCGGGGCTAAACACCATATATTTT. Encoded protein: CASGLNTIYF.

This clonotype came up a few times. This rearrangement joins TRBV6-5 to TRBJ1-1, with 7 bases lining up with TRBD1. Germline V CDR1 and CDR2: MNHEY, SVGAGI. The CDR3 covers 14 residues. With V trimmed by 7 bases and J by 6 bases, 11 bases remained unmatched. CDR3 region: CASIKPTGDAEAFF. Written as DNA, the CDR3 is TGTGCCAGCATCAAACCTACAGGGGACGCTGAAGCTTTCTTT.

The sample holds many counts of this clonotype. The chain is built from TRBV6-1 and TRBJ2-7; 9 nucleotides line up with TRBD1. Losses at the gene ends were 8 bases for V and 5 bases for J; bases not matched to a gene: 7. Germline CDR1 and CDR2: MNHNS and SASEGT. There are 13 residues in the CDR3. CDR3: CASPGTGRDEQYF. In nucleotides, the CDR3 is TGTGCCAGCCCCGGGACAGGGAGAGACGAGCAGTACTTC.

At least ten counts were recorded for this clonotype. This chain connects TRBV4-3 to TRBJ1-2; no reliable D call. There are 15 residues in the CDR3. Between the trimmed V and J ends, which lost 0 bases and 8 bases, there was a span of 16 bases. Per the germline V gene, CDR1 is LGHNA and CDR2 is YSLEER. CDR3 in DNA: TGCGCCAGCAGCCAAGATCATGGACTTCCGGGAGGCTACACCTTC. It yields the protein CASSQDHGLPGGYTF.

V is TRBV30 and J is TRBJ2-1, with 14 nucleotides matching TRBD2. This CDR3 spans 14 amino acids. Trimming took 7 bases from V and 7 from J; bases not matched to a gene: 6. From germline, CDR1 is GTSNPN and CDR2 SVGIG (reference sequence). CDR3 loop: CAYSGLAGANEQFF. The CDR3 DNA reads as TGTGCCTACTCGGGACTAGCGGGAGCTAATGAGCAGTTCTTC.

This CDR3 reads CASSLVGGVRLRELFF. CDR3 nucleotide sequence: TGTGCCAGCAGCTTAGTGGGCGGGGTTCGGTTAAGGGAGCTGTTTTTT. V usage is TRBV7-8 and J usage is TRBJ2-2; possibly TRBD2 for D (6 bases). Germline-derived CDR1 and CDR2 are SGHVS and FQNEAQ. V lost 1 base, J lost 9 bases, and 18 bases lay in between. This CDR3 is built from 16 residues.

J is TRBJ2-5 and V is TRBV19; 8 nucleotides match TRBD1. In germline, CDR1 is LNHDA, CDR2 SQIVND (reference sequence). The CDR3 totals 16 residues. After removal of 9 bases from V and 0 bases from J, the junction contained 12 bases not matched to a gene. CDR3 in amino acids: CARIKSTGAHQETQYF. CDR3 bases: TGTGCCAGAATCAAATCGACAGGGGCCCACCAAGAGACCCAGTACTTC.